Listed below are T cell receptor beta chains from one sample, sequenced in a study of blood T cell repertoires in COVID-19. The protocol was immunoSEQ multiplex PCR, while the TCRdb copy is restricted to in-frame clones and leaves out a portion. The sample holds more than 95,000 clones, 80% to 85% seen once. The sequencing input was peripheral blood. All receptors derive from a man aged 80 or over with acute or convalescent COVID-19. Both conserved end residues are part of each CDR3. The D gene is left open where the match is weak. Clone size is shown for a subset of rows, as once, few, many or a class of expanded clone.

CDR3 DNA: TGTGCCAGCAGAACCCCCCGGGACAGGAAAACTAACTATGGCTACACCTTC
CDR3 protein: CASRTPRDRKTNYGYTF
D gene: TRBD1
V gene: TRBV2
J gene: TRBJ1-2
clone size: few

CDR3 DNA: TGTGCCAGCAGTTTCGGACAGTCTGGAAACACCATATATTTT
CDR3 protein: CASSFGQSGNTIYF
D gene: NA
V gene: TRBV28
J gene: TRBJ1-3
clone size: NA

CDR3 DNA: TGTGCCTGGAGGGGCAGGGGCTATAATTCACCCCTCCACTTT
CDR3 protein: CAWRGRGYNSPLHF
D gene: NA
V gene: TRBV30
J gene: TRBJ1-6
clone size: NA

CDR3 DNA: TGTGCCAGCAGCCGGGATTTCTCTGGGGCCAACGTCCTGACTTTC
CDR3 protein: CASSRDFSGANVLTF
D gene: NA
V gene: TRBV6-5
J gene: TRBJ2-6
clone size: many

CDR3 DNA: TGTGCCAGCTCACCTGGGAGCCCATACAATGAGCAGTTCTTC
CDR3 protein: CASSPGSPYNEQFF
D gene: NA
V gene: TRBV18
J gene: TRBJ2-1
clone size: NA

CDR3 DNA: TGTGCCAGCTCACTCGGACAGGGCAACACTGAAGCTTTCTTT
CDR3 protein: CASSLGQGNTEAFF
D gene: TRBD1
V gene: TRBV18
J gene: TRBJ1-1
clone size: once

CDR3 DNA: TGCGCCAGCAGCTTGGCGGACAGGGTGGAGCAGTACTTC
CDR3 protein: CASSLADRVEQYF
D gene: TRBD1
V gene: TRBV5-1
J gene: TRBJ2-7
clone size: NA

CDR3 DNA: TGTGCCAGTGGGACACTACAAGAGACCCAGTACTTC
CDR3 protein: CASGTLQETQYF
D gene: NA
V gene: TRBV27
J gene: TRBJ2-5
clone size: NA

CDR3 DNA: TGTGCCAGCAGCAAAGCGGGGGGGACGCCTTGGGGCTACACCTTC
CDR3 protein: CASSKAGGTPWGYTF
D gene: NA
V gene: TRBV21-1
J gene: TRBJ1-2
clone size: NA

CDR3 DNA: TGTGCCAGCAATTCAATGGACAGGGTTTATGGCTACACCTTC
CDR3 protein: CASNSMDRVYGYTF
D gene: TRBD1
V gene: TRBV6-5
J gene: TRBJ1-2
clone size: few

CDR3 DNA: TGTGCCAGCAGTCTCAGGGTCTATAGCAATCAGCCCCAGCATTTT
CDR3 protein: CASSLRVYSNQPQHF
D gene: NA
V gene: TRBV6-2/TRBV6-3
J gene: TRBJ1-5
clone size: NA

CDR3 DNA: TGTGCCAGCAGTACGAACAGGGTTGCAACTAATGAAAAACTGTTTTTT
CDR3 protein: CASSTNRVATNEKLFF
D gene: NA
V gene: TRBV28
J gene: TRBJ1-4
clone size: NA

CDR3 DNA: TGTGCCATCACGGGGGGCACGTACTATGGCTACACCTTC
CDR3 protein: CAITGGTYYGYTF
D gene: NA
V gene: TRBV10-3
J gene: TRBJ1-2
clone size: NA

CDR3 DNA: TGTGCCAGCAGCTTAAGTGCAGGATTAAACCAGCCCCAGCATTTT
CDR3 protein: CASSLSAGLNQPQHF
D gene: NA
V gene: TRBV7-2
J gene: TRBJ1-5
clone size: NA

CDR3 DNA: TGTGCCAGCAGCTTAGATCTATACTATGGCTACACCTTC
CDR3 protein: CASSLDLYYGYTF
D gene: NA
V gene: TRBV11-2
J gene: TRBJ1-2
clone size: few

CDR3 DNA: TGTGCCAGCTCCCCCAGCTCTGGGGCCAACGTCCTGACTTTC
CDR3 protein: CASSPSSGANVLTF
D gene: NA
V gene: TRBV18
J gene: TRBJ2-6
clone size: NA

CDR3 DNA: TGTGCCAGCTCAAGAAACCGGGACAGAATTCCCTACGAGCAGTACTTC
CDR3 protein: CASSRNRDRIPYEQYF
D gene: TRBD1
V gene: TRBV18
J gene: TRBJ2-7
clone size: NA

CDR3 DNA: TGTGCCAGCAGCCTACCAGGAGCGGGAGGGTCCCACGAGCAGTACTTC
CDR3 protein: CASSLPGAGGSHEQYF
D gene: TRBD2
V gene: TRBV5-4
J gene: TRBJ2-7
clone size: few

CDR3 DNA: TGTGCCAGCAGCCACCGTCCCGGGGGCACAGATACGCAGTATTTT
CDR3 protein: CASSHRPGGTDTQYF
D gene: NA
V gene: TRBV3-1/TRBV3-2
J gene: TRBJ2-3
clone size: NA

CDR3 DNA: TGTGCCAGCAGCTTAGCTCTCGGACAGGGGTATAATTCACCCCTCCACTTT
CDR3 protein: CASSLALGQGYNSPLHF
D gene: TRBD1
V gene: TRBV7-2
J gene: TRBJ1-6
clone size: few